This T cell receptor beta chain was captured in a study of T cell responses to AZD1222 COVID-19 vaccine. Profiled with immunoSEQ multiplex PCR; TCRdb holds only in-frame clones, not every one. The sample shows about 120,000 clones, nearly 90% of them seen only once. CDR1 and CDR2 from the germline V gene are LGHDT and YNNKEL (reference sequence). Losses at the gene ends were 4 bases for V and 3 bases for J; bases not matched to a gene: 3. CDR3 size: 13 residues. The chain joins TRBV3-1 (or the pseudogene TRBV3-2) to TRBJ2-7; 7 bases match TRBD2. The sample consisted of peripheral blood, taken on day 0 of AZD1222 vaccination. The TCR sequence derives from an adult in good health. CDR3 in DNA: TGTGCCAGCAGCCTCCGGGACTACTACGAGCAGTACTTC. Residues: CASSLRDYYEQYF.